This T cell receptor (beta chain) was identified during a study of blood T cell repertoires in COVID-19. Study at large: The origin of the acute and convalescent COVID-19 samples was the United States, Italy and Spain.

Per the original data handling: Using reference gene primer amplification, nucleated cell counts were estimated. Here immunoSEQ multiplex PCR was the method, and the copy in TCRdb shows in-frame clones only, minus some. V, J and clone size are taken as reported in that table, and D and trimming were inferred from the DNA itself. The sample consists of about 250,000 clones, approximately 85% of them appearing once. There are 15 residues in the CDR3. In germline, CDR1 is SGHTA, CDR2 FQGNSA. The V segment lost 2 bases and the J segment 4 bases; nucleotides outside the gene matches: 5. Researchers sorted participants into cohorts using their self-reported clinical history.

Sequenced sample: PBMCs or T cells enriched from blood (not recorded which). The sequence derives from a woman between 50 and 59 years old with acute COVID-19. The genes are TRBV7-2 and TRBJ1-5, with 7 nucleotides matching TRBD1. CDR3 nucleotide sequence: TGTGCCAGCAGCTTATGGGGACAGTTGAATCAGCCCCAGCATTTT. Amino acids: CASSLWGQLNQPQHF.